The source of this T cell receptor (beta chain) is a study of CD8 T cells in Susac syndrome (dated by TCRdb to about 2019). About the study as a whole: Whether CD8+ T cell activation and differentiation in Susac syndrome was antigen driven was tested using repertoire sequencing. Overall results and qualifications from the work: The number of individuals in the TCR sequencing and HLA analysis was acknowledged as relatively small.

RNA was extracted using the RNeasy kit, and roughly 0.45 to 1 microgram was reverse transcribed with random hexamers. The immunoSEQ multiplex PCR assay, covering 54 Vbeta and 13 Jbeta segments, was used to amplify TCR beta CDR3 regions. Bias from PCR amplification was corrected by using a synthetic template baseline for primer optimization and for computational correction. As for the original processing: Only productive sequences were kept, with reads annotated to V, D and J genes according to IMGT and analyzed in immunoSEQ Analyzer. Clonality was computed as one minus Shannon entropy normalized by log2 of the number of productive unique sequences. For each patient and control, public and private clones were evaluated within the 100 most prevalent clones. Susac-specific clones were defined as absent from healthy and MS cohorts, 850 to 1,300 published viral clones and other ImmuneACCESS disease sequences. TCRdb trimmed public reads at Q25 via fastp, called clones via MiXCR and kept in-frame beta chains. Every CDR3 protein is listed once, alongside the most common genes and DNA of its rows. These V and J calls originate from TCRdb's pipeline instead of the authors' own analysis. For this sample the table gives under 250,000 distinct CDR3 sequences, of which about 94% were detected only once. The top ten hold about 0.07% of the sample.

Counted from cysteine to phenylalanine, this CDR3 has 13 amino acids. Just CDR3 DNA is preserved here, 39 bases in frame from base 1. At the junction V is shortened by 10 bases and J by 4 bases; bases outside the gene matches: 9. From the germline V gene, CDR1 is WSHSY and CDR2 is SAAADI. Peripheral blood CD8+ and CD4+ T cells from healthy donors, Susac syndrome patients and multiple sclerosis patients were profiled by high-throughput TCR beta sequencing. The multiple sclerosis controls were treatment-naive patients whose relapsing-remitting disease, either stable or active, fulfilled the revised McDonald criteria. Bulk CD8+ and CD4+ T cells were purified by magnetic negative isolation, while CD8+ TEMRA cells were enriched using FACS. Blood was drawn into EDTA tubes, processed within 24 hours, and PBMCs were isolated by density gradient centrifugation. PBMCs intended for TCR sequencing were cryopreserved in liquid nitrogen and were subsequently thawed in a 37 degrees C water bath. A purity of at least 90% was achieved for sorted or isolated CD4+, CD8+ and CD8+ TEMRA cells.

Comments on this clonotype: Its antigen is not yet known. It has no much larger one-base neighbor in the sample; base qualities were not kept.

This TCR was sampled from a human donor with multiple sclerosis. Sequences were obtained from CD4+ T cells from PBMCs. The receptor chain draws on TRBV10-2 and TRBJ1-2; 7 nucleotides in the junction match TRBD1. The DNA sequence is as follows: TGCGCCACCCGACAGGGTTCTGGCTATGGCTACACCTTC. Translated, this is CATRQGSGYGYTF.